Below, one TCR beta chain is given with its context. Its antigen is unidentified. Germline V gene data show CDR1 as SQVTM and CDR2 as ANQGSEA. Trimming shortened V by 8 bases and J by 6 bases, and 12 bases separated the two germline ends. CDR3 length equals 11 residues. Both 60 Vbeta primers and 13 Jbeta primers went into the PCR. The method was immunoSEQ multiplex PCR; TCRdb's version includes in-frame clones alone and lacks a portion of them. The sample has around 100,000 clones; roughly 80% are singletons. This sample is drawn from a study of cytomegalovirus exposure and HLA in healthy donors. Broader study findings: A later analysis found common viral pathogens apparently linked to several of the most significant clusters. For most TCR beta V segments, an earlier analysis put the productive rate at about 90% or about 30% of the time. Reportedly, fewer N-insertions than the roughly 700-donor mean appeared in an Asian-associated ancestry cluster in a later analysis.

The chain combines TRBV29-1 with TRBJ2-3; maybe TRBD1 (6 bases). The sample consisted of PBMCs. The receptor was isolated from a man younger than 45 in good health and CMV-seropositive. In DNA, the CDR3 is TGCAGCCATGGGGGCAGGGATACGCAGTATTTT. It codes for CSHGGRDTQYF.